The entry below describes one T cell receptor beta chain. The record originates from a study of blood T cell repertoires in COVID-19. Study summary: COVID-19 samples collected from the United States, Italy and Spain covered acute and convalescent phases. From T cells, B-cell-depleted T cells, or PBMCs came the material, which was cDNA or gDNA.

This CDR3 spans 16 amino acids. Germline V CDR1 and CDR2: SNHLY, FYNNEI. With V trimmed by 5 bases and J by 4 bases, 8 bases remained unmatched. In the authors' methods: Cell counts per sample came from amplifying reference gene primers. Libraries were prepared by immunoSEQ multiplex PCR; TCRdb keeps only in-frame clonotypes and omits some of them. V, J and clone size are taken as reported in that table, and D and trimming were inferred from the DNA itself. The sample contains hundreds of thousands of clones, about 73% of which appear only once. The V gene is TRBV2, the J gene TRBJ2-2; 9 nucleotides align to TRBD2. The receptor was isolated from a woman older than 75 with acute or convalescent COVID-19. Sequenced material: peripheral blood. CDR3 coding DNA: TGTGCCAGCAGTTCCGGGACTAGCCGCGGCACCGGGGAGCTGTTTTTT. Its protein product is CASSSGTSRGTGELFF.